This entry lists 31 T cell receptor beta chains sequenced from one sample in a study of cytomegalovirus exposure and HLA in healthy donors. The PCR had 60 Vbeta and 13 Jbeta primers. TCRdb keeps only in-frame clones here, not all; method: immunoSEQ multiplex PCR. The sample lists about 120,000 clones, 77% occurring once. The material sequenced was PBMCs. Source of these receptors: a man in his late teens or twenties in good health and CMV-seropositive.

The chain links TRBV10-3 to TRBJ2-1, with TRBD1 matching 9 bases. The CDR3 runs 15 residues. V dropped 11 bases and J dropped 2; count of bases not matched to a gene: 10. Germline V gene data show CDR1 as ENHRY and CDR2 as SYGVKD. Here the CDR3 reads CAARPDRGTYNEQFF. DNA for the CDR3: TGTGCCGCCCGTCCGGACAGGGGAACCTACAATGAGCAGTTCTTC.

This chain uses TRBV6-1 with TRBJ2-1; 8 bases match TRBD1. This CDR3 has 13 residues. The germline V gene encodes CDR1 MNHNS and CDR2 SASEGT. Germline trimming cut 8 bases from V and 4 bases from J; bases unmatched to any gene: 4. CDR3 DNA: TGTGCCAGCGACAGGGGACCTTACAATGAGCAGTTCTTC. It yields the protein CASDRGPYNEQFF.

CDR3 bases: TGTGCCAGCAGCCCGGGACAATGGGGTCAGCCCCAGCATTTT. Its translation is CASSPGQWGQPQHF. This rearrangement joins TRBV6-1 to TRBJ1-5, with D maybe TRBD1 (6 bases). Deletions cut 6 bases from V and 6 bases from J, with 15 bases between. CDR1 and CDR2 (germline): MNHNS, SASEGT. This CDR3 has 14 amino acids.

The chain recombines TRBV2 with TRBJ1-3; 7 nucleotides agree with TRBD1. V lost 5 bases, J lost 4 bases, and 5 bases stayed unmatched. The CDR3 runs to 14 residues. Germline CDR1 and CDR2: SNHLY and FYNNEI. The CDR3 loop is CASSPGTDGNTIYF. CDR3 nucleotides: TGTGCCAGCAGTCCCGGGACAGACGGAAACACCATATATTTT.

This rearrangement joins TRBV9 to TRBJ1-3; 10 nucleotides align to TRBD1. Germline values: CDR1 SGDLS, CDR2 YYNGEE. The CDR3 consists of 16 residues. J was trimmed by 4 bases and V by 1 base; bases with no gene match: 5. CDR3 nucleotide sequence: TGTGCCAGCAGCGTAAGCTTGGACAGGGGGGGAAACACCATATATTTT. It is translated as CASSVSLDRGGNTIYF.

The rearrangement joins TRBV18 to TRBJ2-3; D not resolved. Germline loops: CDR1 KGHSH, CDR2 LQKENI. V was cut by 3 bases and J by 0 bases, with 7 bases left in between. CDR3 size: 14 residues. CDR3 DNA: TGTGCCAGCTCACCGATACAGAGCACAGATACGCAGTATTTT. Residues: CASSPIQSTDTQYF.

CDR3: CASSKQGRLYGYTF. DNA for the CDR3: TGTGCCAGCAGCAAACAGGGGAGACTCTATGGCTACACCTTC. This chain connects TRBV28 to TRBJ1-2; 7 bases line up with TRBD1. V lost 6 bases to trimming and J lost 4 bases; unmatched junction nucleotides: 8. The CDR3 contains 14 residues. Germline lookup yields CDR1 MDHEN and CDR2 SYDVKM.

The chain employs TRBV11-2 and TRBJ1-1; no clear D. V lost 5 bases, J lost 1 base, and 11 bases lay in between. Germline V gene sequence: CDR1 SGHAT, CDR2 FQNNGV. This CDR3 spans 14 amino acids. This CDR3 reads CASSIARPNTEAFF. As DNA, the CDR3 is TGTGCCAGCAGCATTGCGCGCCCGAACACTGAAGCTTTCTTT.

The gene calls are TRBV4-1 and TRBJ1-2; perhaps TRBD1 as D (5 bases). CDR1 and CDR2 from the germline V gene are MGHRA and YSYEKL. This CDR3 has 16 amino acids. Trimming removed 4 bases from V and 3 bases from J, with 18 bases in between. The CDR3 reads CASSPPPGQYYYGYTF. The CDR3 DNA follows: TGCGCCAGCAGCCCACCCCCAGGACAATACTACTATGGCTACACCTTC.

The chain carries TRBV19 and TRBJ2-5; the match to TRBD2 covers 9 bases. The better agreement between TRBJ2-7 and the DNA end casts doubt on the J call. CDR3 length: 15 amino acids. From germline, CDR1 is LNHDA and CDR2 SQIVND (reference sequence). The CDR3 DNA is TGTGCCAGTAGTATAGGTGGCGGGAGGGCCTACGAGCAGTACTTC. It specifies CASSIGGGRAYEQYF.

The rearrangement links TRBV27 to TRBJ1-5; 7 positions agree with TRBD1. J gave up 4 bases and V 4 bases, and 4 bases lay outside the gene matches. The germline V gene encodes CDR1 MNHEY and CDR2 SMNVEV (reference sequence). The CDR3 totals 14 residues. The CDR3 reads CASSSGQRNQPQHF. The CDR3 DNA reads as TGTGCCAGCAGTTCGGGACAGCGAAATCAGCCCCAGCATTTT.

This clone occurred a few times. J is TRBJ1-1 and V is TRBV30; 8 nucleotides agree with TRBD1. CDR1 GTSNPN and CDR2 SVGIG come from the germline V gene (reference sequence). The CDR3 is made up of 15 amino acids. V lost 7 bases to trimming and J lost 4 bases; unmatched junction nucleotides: 14. The DNA for the CDR3 is TGTGCCTCAAACCGCAGGGGGCTCGCGGTCACTGAAGCTTTCTTT. Translating it yields CASNRRGLAVTEAFF.

The V gene is TRBV18, the J gene TRBJ2-1; 16 nucleotides align to TRBD2. The CDR3 runs to 18 residues. CDR1 and CDR2 from the germline V gene are KGHSH and LQKENI. Trimming at V came to 3 bases and at J to 8 bases, leaving 10 bases not matched to a gene. Here the CDR3 DNA reads TGTGCCAGCTCACCCCCGGGACTAGCGGGGGGGTCTCGGGATGAGCAGTTCTTC. Protein sequence: CASSPPGLAGGSRDEQFF. Combining the CDR3 with reference TRBV18 and TRBJ2-1 gives the whole variable domain NAGVMQNPRHLVRRRGQEARLRCSPMKGHSHVYWYRQLPEEGLKFMVYLQKENIIDESGMPKERFSAEFPKEGPSILRIQQVVRGDSAAYFCASSPPGLAGGSRDEQFFGPGTRLTVL.

The CDR3 DNA follows: TGTGCCAGTATACAGAACATTCCTCGGGGAGAGTATGGCTACACCTTC. Residues: CASIQNIPRGEYGYTF. The chain links TRBV19 to TRBJ1-2; D gene uncertain. Trimming shortened V by 7 bases and J by 5 bases, and 23 bases separated the two germline ends. The CDR3 is 16 amino acids. Per the germline V gene, CDR1 is LNHDA and CDR2 is SQIVND (reference sequence).

V is TRBV30 and J is TRBJ1-1; perhaps TRBD1 as D (6 bases). CDR1 is GTSNPN, CDR2 SVGIG, per germline (reference sequence). V was clipped by 0 bases and J by 10 bases, with 18 bases between them. This CDR3 has 14 amino acids. The DNA for the CDR3 is TGTGCCTGGAGTGTAGGGGGGGTTTGGGGTTCAGCTTTCTTT. This sequence encodes CAWSVGGVWGSAFF.

This clone was seen a few times. The V gene is TRBV30, the J gene TRBJ2-3; the match to TRBD2 covers 13 bases. This CDR3 is 15 amino acids long. J lost 2 bases, V lost 5 bases, and 4 bases had no gene match. Germline V gene lookup returns CDR1 GTSNPN and CDR2 SVGIG (reference sequence). The CDR3 is CAWAGTSGDTDTQYF. The CDR3 coding sequence is TGTGCCTGGGCCGGGACTAGCGGGGACACAGATACGCAGTATTTT.

V and J are TRBV2 and TRBJ1-4; D may be TRBD1 (5 bases). Germline values: CDR1 SNHLY, CDR2 FYNNEI. CDR3 size: 15 residues. V lost 6 bases to trimming and J lost 0 bases, with 11 bases between them. CDR3 nucleotides: TGTGCCAGCAGGTCCTGGGGGGCAACTAATGAAAAACTGTTTTTT. The encoded protein is CASRSWGATNEKLFF.

Only a few counts were recorded for this clone. V usage is TRBV9 and J usage is TRBJ2-7; 7 bases agree with TRBD2. From germline, CDR1 is SGDLS and CDR2 YYNGEE. This CDR3 spans 16 amino acids. The J segment lost 0 bases and the V segment lost 0 bases, leaving 6 bases of the junction unmatched. As DNA, the CDR3 is TGTGCCAGCAGCGTAGGCTGGCGGGGGTCCTCCTACGAGCAGTACTTC. It translates to CASSVGWRGSSYEQYF.

The DNA of the CDR3 is TGTGCCAGCAGTTTTGGACTAGCGGGGGGTACAGAGACCCAGTACTTC. This codes for CASSFGLAGGTETQYF. The V gene is TRBV28, the J gene TRBJ2-5; 14 bases map to TRBD2. The CDR3 runs to 16 residues. The junction had 4 bases not matched to a gene; V was cut back by 3 bases and J by 4 bases. Germline CDR1 is MDHEN and CDR2 is SYDVKM. The full variable domain, its missing parts supplied by reference TRBV28 and TRBJ2-5, is DVKVTQSSRYLVKRTGEKVFLECVQDMDHENMFWYRQDPGLGLRLIYFSYDVKMKEKGDIPEGYSVSREKKERFSLILESASTNQTSMYLCASSFGLAGGTETQYFGPGTRLLVL.

V is TRBV9 and J is TRBJ2-1; 12 bases map to TRBD1. The V gene's germline CDR1 is SGDLS and CDR2 YYNGEE. V lost 3 bases and J lost 6; bases outside the gene matches: 7. The CDR3 sequence is 16 residues long. In DNA form, the CDR3 reads TGTGCCAGCAGCGGGGGACAGGGGGCATTAGCCAATGAGCAGTTCTTC. Amino acids: CASSGGQGALANEQFF.

This rearrangement joins TRBV18 to TRBJ1-5, with 9 bases fitting TRBD1. This CDR3 comprises 14 residues. Germline lookup yields CDR1 KGHSH and CDR2 LQKENI. Unmatched junction bases numbered 3, after V lost 2 bases and J lost 7 bases. The CDR3 loop is CASSPGQGIQPQHF. The DNA of the CDR3 is TGTGCCAGCTCACCAGGACAGGGGATCCAGCCCCAGCATTTT.

The J gene is TRBJ2-3, the V gene TRBV19, with TRBD2 matching over 14 bases. The germline V gene encodes CDR1 LNHDA and CDR2 SQIVND (reference sequence). The V and J ends lost 3 bases and 3 bases, in that order; junction bases with no gene match: 8. The CDR3 contains 18 residues. As DNA, the CDR3 is TGTGCCAGTAGTATTCGGAGACTAGCGGGAGGGCCAACAGATACGCAGTATTTT. Translation gives CASSIRRLAGGPTDTQYF.

Concerning this clone: Mismatch with germline at one junction end may stem from a read error. The gene calls are TRBV7-9 and TRBJ2-7; TRBD2 agrees at 9 bases. The germline CDR1 and CDR2 sequences are SEHNR and FQNEAQ (reference sequence). This CDR3 is built from 15 residues. This CDR3 reads CSSSISSGIVYEQYF. CDR3 DNA sequence: TGTTCCAGCAGCATTTCTAGCGGGATTGTCTACGAGCAGTACTTC.

This clone was seen more than once but under ten times. The genes are TRBV7-2 and TRBJ2-7, with D maybe TRBD2 (6 bases). Germline lookup yields CDR1 SGHTA and CDR2 FQGNSA. The CDR3 runs to 14 residues. V gave up 6 bases and J gave up 1 base, with 13 bases separating them. CDR3 protein: CASSLSGFSYEQYF. In nucleotides, the CDR3 is TGTGCCAGCAGTCTAAGCGGGTTTTCCTACGAGCAGTACTTC.

The chain uses TRBV28 and TRBJ1-5; 8 bases agree with TRBD1. The V gene's germline CDR1 is MDHEN and CDR2 SYDVKM. V was clipped by 10 bases and J by 2 bases; unmatched bases: 4. The CDR3 runs 13 residues. CDR3 in DNA: TGTGCCATCACGGACAGGGGCAATCAGCCCCAGCATTTT. As protein: CAITDRGNQPQHF.

The chain joins TRBV6-6 to TRBJ1-2; 7 bases line up with TRBD1. The CDR3 is made up of 11 amino acids. CDR1 MNHNY and CDR2 SVGAGI come from the germline V gene (reference sequence). V lost 6 bases and J lost 8; bases outside the gene matches: 3. The CDR3 DNA reads as TGTGCCAGCAGCCAGGGGGTCGGCTACACCTTC. Its translation: CASSQGVGYTF.

This chain connects TRBV11-2 to TRBJ1-1; perhaps TRBD1 as D (5 bases). Germline V gene data show CDR1 as SGHAT and CDR2 as FQNNGV. Trimming shortened V by 4 bases and J by 12 bases, and 18 bases separated the two germline ends. CDR3 length: 13 residues. CDR3 amino acids: CASSSQRQTETFF. CDR3 in DNA: TGTGCCAGCAGCTCCCAAAGACAGACGGAGACTTTCTTT.

This chain joins TRBV7-9 and TRBJ2-7; D unresolved. Germline lookup yields CDR1 SEHNR and CDR2 FQNEAQ (reference sequence). V dropped 1 base and J dropped 7 bases, with 5 bases sitting between them. The CDR3 runs 11 residues. The CDR3 DNA reads as TGTGCCAGCAGCTTAGAGCGAGAGCAGTACTTC. Translated, it gives CASSLEREQYF.

The chain carries TRBV7-9 and TRBJ2-1, with 10 bases matching TRBD2. Germline CDR1 is SEHNR and CDR2 is FQNEAQ (reference sequence). The CDR3 is 15 amino acids. J gave up 6 bases and V 1 base, and 3 bases lay outside the gene matches. The CDR3 spells CASSLVLAGVNEQFF. The CDR3 DNA reads TGTGCCAGCAGCTTAGTGCTAGCGGGGGTCAATGAGCAGTTCTTC.

This rearrangement joins TRBV4-1 to TRBJ1-4, with 8 bases matching TRBD1. The CDR3 is 15 amino acids. V lost 5 bases to trimming and J lost 8 bases; unmatched junction nucleotides: 10. The germline CDR1 and CDR2 sequences are MGHRA and YSYEKL. CDR3 residues: CASSKSGQETEKLFF. Here the CDR3 DNA reads TGCGCCAGCAGCAAATCGGGACAGGAGACAGAAAAACTGTTTTTT.

The J gene is TRBJ1-5, the V gene TRBV6-5; D is possibly TRBD1 (6 bases). Deletions cut 0 bases from V and 7 bases from J, with 7 bases between. Germline V CDR1 and CDR2: MNHEY, SVGAGI. This CDR3 spans 13 amino acids. The CDR3 region is CASSYSGHQPQHF. DNA of the CDR3: TGTGCCAGCAGTTACTCGGGACACCAGCCCCAGCATTTT.